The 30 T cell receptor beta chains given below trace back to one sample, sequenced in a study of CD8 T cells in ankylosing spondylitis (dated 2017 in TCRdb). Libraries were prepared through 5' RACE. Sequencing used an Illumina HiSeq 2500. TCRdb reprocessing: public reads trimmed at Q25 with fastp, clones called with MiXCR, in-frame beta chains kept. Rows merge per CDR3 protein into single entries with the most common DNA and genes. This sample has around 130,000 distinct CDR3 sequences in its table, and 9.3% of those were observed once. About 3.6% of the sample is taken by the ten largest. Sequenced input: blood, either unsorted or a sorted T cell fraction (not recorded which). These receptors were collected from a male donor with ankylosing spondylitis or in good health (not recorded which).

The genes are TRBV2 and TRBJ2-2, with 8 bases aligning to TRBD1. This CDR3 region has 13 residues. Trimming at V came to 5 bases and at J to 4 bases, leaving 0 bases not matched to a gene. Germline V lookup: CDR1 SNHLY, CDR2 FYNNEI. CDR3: CASSQGATGELFF. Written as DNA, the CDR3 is TGTGCCAGCAGTCAGGGGGCCACCGGGGAGCTGTTTTTT.

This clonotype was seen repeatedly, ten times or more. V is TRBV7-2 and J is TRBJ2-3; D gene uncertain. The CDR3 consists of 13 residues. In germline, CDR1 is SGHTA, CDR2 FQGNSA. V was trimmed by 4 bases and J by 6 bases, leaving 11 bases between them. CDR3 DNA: TGTGCCAGCAGCTCCCCTCCGGTGGATACGCAGTATTTT. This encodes CASSSPPVDTQYF. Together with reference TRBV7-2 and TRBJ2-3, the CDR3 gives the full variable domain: GAGVSQSPSNKVTEKGKDVELRCDPISGHTALYWYRQSLGQGLEFLIYFQGNSAPDKSGLPSDRFSAERTGGSVSTLTIQRTQQEDSAVYLCASSSPPVDTQYFGPGTRLTVL.

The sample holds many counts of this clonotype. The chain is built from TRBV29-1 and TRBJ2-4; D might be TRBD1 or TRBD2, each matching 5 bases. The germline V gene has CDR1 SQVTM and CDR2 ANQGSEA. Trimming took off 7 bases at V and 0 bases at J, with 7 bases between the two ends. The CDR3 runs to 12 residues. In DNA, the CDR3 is TGCAGCGCAGGGACAGCCAAAAACATTCAGTACTTC. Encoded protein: CSAGTAKNIQYF.

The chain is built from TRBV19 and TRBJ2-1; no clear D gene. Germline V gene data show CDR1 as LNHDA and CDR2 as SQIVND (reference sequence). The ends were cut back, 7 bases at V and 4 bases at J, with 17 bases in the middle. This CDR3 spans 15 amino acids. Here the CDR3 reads CASTLDRRPYNEQFF. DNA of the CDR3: TGTGCCAGTACCCTGGACCGCAGACCTTACAATGAGCAGTTCTTC.

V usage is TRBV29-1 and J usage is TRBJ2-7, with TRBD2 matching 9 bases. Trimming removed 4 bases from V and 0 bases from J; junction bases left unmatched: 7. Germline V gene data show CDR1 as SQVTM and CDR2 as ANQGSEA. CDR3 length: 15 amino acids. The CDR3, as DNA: TGCAGCGTTGTGAGACTAGCGGTGAGCTCCTACGAGCAGTACTTC. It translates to CSVVRLAVSSYEQYF.

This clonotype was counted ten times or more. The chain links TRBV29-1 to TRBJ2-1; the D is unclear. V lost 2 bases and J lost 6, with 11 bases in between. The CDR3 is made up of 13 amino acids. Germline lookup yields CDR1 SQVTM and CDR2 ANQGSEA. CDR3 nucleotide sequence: TGCAGCGTTGAATTAAGCGCTAGCAATGAGCAGTTCTTC. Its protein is CSVELSASNEQFF.

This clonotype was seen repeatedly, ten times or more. CDR3 sequence (DNA): TGCAGTGCTAGAGATCAGGACAGGGGGCAAAATCAGCCCCAGCATTTT. It is translated as CSARDQDRGQNQPQHF. The genes are TRBV20-1 and TRBJ1-5; 11 positions match TRBD1. The CDR3 is 16 residues long. The germline V gene encodes CDR1 DFQATT and CDR2 SNEGSKA (reference sequence). Trimming cost V 0 bases and J 4 bases; bases outside gene matches: 5.

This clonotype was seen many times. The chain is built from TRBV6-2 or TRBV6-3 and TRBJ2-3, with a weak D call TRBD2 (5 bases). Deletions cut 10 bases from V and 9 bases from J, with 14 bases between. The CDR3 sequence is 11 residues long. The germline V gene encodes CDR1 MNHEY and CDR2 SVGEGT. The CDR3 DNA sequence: TGTGCCACCCGGGAACTAGGCACGCAGTATTTT. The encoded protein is CATRELGTQYF.

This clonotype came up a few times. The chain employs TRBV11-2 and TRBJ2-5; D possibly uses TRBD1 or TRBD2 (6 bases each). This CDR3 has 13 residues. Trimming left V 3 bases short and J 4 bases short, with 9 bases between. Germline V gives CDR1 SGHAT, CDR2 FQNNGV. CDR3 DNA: TGTGCCAGCAGCTTCGGGGGCTTAGAGACCCAGTACTTC. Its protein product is CASSFGGLETQYF.

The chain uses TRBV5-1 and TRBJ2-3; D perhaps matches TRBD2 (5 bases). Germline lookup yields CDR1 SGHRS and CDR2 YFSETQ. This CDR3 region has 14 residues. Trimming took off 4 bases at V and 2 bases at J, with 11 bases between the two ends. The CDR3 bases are TGCGCCAGCAGCACTGGACGGGACACAGATACGCAGTATTTT. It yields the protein CASSTGRDTDTQYF.

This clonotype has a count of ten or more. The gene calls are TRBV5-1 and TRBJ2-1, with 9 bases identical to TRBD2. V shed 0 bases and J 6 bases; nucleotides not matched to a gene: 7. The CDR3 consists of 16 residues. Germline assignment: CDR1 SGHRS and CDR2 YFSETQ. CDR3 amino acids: CASSLGSAGGVNEQFF. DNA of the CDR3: TGCGCCAGCAGCTTGGGTTCCGCGGGAGGGGTCAATGAGCAGTTCTTC.

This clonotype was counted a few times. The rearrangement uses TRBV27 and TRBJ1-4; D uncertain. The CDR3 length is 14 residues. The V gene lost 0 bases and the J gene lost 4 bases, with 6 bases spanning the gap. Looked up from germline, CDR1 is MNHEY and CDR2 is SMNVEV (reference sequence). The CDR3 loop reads CASSLSSLNEKLFF. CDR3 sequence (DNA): TGTGCCAGCAGTTTATCCAGCCTTAATGAAAAACTGTTTTTT.

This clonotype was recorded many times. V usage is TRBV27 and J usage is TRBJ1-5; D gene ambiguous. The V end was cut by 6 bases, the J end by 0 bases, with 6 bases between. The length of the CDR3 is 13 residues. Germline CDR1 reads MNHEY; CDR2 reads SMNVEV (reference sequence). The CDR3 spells CASRRNSNQPQHF. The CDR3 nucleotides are TGTGCCAGCAGACGAAATAGCAATCAGCCCCAGCATTTT.

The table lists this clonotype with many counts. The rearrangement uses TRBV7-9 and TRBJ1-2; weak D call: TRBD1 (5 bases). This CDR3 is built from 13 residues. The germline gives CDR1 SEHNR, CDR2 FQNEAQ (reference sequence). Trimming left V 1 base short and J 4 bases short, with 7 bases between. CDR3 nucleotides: TGTGCCAGCAGCTTAGGGGACTCCTATGGCTACACCTTC. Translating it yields CASSLGDSYGYTF.

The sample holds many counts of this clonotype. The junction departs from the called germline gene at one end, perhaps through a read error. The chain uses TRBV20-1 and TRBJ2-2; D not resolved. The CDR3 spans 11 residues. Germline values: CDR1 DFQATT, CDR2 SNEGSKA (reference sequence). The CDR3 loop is CSAGDPGELFF. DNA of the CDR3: TGCAGTGCTGGAGATCCCGGGGAGCTGTTTTTT.

The CDR3 spells CASSSGERNQPQHF. The CDR3 nucleotides read TGCGCCAGCAGCTCCGGGGAACGCAATCAGCCCCAGCATTTT. This sequence joins TRBV5-1 and TRBJ1-5; no definite D call. CDR1 and CDR2 from the germline V gene are SGHRS and YFSETQ. The CDR3 runs to 14 residues. V lost 3 bases, J lost 2 bases, and 9 bases lay in between.

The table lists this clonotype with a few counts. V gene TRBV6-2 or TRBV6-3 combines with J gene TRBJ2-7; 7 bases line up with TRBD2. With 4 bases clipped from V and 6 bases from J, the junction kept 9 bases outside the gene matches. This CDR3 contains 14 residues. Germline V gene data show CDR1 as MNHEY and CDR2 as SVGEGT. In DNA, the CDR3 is TGTGCCAGCAGTTGGTCTAGCGGATCGGGCGAGCAGTACTTC. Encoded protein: CASSWSSGSGEQYF.

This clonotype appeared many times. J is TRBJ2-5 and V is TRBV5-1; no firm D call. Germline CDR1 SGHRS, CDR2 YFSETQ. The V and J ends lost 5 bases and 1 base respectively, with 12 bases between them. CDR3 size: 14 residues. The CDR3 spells CASRIGVGQETQYF. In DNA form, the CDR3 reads TGCGCCAGCAGGATCGGAGTTGGCCAAGAGACCCAGTACTTC.

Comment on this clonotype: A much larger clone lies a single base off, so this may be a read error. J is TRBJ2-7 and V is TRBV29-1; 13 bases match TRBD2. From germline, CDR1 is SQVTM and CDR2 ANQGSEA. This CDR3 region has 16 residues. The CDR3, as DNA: TGCAGCGTCGGAAACGGAGGACTAGCGGGAGAGGGCGAGAAGTACTTC. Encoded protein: CSVGNGGLAGEGEKYF.

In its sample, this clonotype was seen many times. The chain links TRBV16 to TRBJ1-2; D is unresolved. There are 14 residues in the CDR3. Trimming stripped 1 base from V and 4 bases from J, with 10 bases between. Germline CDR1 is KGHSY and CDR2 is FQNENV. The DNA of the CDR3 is TGTGCCAGCAGCCAATTGACGGGCACCTATGGCTACACCTTC. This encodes CASSQLTGTYGYTF.

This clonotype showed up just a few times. CDR3 bases: TGCAGCGTCAGACTAGCGGGAGAGACCCAGTACTTC. Amino acids: CSVRLAGETQYF. The chain employs TRBV29-1 and TRBJ2-5, with 10 positions matching TRBD2. The germline V gene has CDR1 SQVTM and CDR2 ANQGSEA. V lost 6 bases, J lost 4 bases, and 2 bases stayed unmatched. CDR3 size: 12 residues.

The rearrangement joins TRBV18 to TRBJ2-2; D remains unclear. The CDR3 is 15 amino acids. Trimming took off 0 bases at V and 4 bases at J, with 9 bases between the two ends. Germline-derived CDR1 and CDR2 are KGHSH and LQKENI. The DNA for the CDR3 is TGTGCCAGCTCACCACCTACGGCCGGCACCGGGGAGCTGTTTTTT. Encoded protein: CASSPPTAGTGELFF. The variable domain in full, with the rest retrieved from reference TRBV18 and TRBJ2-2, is NAGVMQNPRHLVRRRGQEARLRCSPMKGHSHVYWYRQLPEEGLKFMVYLQKENIIDESGMPKERFSAEFPKEGPSILRIQQVVRGDSAAYFCASSPPTAGTGELFFGEGSRLTVL.

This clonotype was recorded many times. The CDR3 sequence is CATSDSNRDTQYF. In DNA, the CDR3 is TGTGCCACCAGTGACTCGAACAGGGATACGCAGTATTTT. This chain links TRBV24-1 with TRBJ2-3; possible D gene TRBD1, 5 bases. The length of the CDR3 is 13 residues. Deletions cut 4 bases from V and 6 bases from J, with 10 bases between. Germline V gene lookup returns CDR1 KGHDR and CDR2 SFDVKD.

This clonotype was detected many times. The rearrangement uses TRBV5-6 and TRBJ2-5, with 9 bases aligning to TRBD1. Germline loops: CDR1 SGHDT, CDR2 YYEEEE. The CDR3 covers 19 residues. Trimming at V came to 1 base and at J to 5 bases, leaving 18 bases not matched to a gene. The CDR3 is CASSLFYGGTGPVWETQYF. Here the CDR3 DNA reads TGTGCCAGCAGCTTGTTCTATGGAGGGACAGGGCCTGTTTGGGAGACCCAGTACTTC.

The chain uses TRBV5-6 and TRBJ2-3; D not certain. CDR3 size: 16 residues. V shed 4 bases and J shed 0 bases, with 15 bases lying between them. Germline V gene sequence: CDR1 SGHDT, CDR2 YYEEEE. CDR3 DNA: TGTGCCAGCAGCCCGAGTGGCCAGTTTAGCACAGATACGCAGTATTTT. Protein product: CASSPSGQFSTDTQYF. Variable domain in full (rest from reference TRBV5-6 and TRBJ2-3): DAGVTQSPTHLIKTRGQQVTLRCSPKSGHDTVSWYQQALGQGPQFIFQYYEEEERQRGNFPDRFSGHQFPNYSSELNVNALLLGDSALYLCASSPSGQFSTDTQYFGPGTRLTVL.

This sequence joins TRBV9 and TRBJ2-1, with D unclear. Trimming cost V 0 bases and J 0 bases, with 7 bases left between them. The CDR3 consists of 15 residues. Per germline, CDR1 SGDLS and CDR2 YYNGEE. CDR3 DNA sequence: TGTGCCAGCAGCGTAGACTTGAGCTCCTACAATGAGCAGTTCTTC. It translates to CASSVDLSSYNEQFF. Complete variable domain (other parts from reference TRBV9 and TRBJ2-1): DSGVTQTPKHLITATGQRVTLRCSPRSGDLSVYWYQQSLDQGLQFLIQYYNGEERAKGNILERFSAQQFPDLHSELNLSSLELGDSALYFCASSVDLSSYNEQFFGPGTRLTVL.

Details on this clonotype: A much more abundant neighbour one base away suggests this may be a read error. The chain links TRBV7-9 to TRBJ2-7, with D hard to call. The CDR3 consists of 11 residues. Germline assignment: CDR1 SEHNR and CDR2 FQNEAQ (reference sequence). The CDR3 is CASSENGPWDF. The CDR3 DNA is TGTGCCAGCAGCGAAAACGGGCCATGGGACTTC.

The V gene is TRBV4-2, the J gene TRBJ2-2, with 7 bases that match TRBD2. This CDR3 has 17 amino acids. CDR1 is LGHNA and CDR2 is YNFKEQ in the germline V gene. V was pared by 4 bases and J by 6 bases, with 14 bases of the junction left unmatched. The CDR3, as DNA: TGTGCCAGCAGCCTCCGAAGAGGCGGGAGAGCCCCCGGGGAGCTGTTTTTT. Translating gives CASSLRRGGRAPGELFF.

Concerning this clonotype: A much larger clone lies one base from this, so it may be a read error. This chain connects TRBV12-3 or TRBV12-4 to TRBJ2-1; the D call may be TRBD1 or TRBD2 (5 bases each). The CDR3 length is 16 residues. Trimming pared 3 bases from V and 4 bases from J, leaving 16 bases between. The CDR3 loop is CASSFRGSPLYNEQFF. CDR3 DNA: TGTGCCAGCAGTTTCCGGGGCTCCCCTTTGTACAATGAGCAGTTCTTC.

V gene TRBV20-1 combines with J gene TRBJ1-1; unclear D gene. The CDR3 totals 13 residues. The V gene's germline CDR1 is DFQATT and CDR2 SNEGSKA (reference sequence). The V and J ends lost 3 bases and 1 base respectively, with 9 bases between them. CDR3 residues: CSARFRQNTEAFF. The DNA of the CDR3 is TGCAGTGCTAGGTTTAGACAGAACACTGAAGCTTTCTTT.